This entry lists 22 T cell receptor beta chains sequenced from one sample in a study of graft-versus-host responses after intestinal transplantation. Clones were read by immunoSEQ multiplex PCR, and TCRdb kept only the in-frame ones, dropping some. Of 20,000 to 25,000 clones listed, 50% to 65% are singletons. The material was alloreactive CD4+ T cells from a mixed lymphocyte reaction culture, obtained before intestinal transplant. Stated subset: CFSE-low proliferating T cells sorted from approximately 6-day pre-transplant mixed lymphocyte reaction (GvH or HvG direction). The source is a human patient who received an intestinal transplant.

The V and J genes are TRBV7-9 and TRBJ1-1; the D gene is possibly TRBD1 (6 bases). The germline gives CDR1 SEHNR, CDR2 FQNEAQ (reference sequence). The CDR3 sequence is 12 residues long. Trimming took off 6 bases at V and 4 bases at J, with 9 bases between the two ends. CDR3 in DNA: TGTGCCAGCAGGAGGGGGGGCACTGAAGCTTTCTTT. This codes for CASRRGGTEAFF.

In this sample, this clone turned up a few times. The chain is built from TRBV5-6 and TRBJ2-7; 11 bases are shared with TRBD1. V lost 0 bases to trimming and J lost 3 bases; unmatched junction nucleotides: 2. The CDR3 extends over 15 amino acids. Germline CDR1 SGHDT, CDR2 YYEEEE. DNA for the CDR3: TGTGCCAGCAGCTTGGGGACAGGGGGCGTCTACGAGCAGTACTTC. It codes for CASSLGTGGVYEQYF.

This clone showed up just a few times. J is TRBJ2-6 and V is TRBV28; a possible D gene is TRBD1 (6 bases). Germline V gene sequence: CDR1 MDHEN, CDR2 SYDVKM. The CDR3 is 15 residues long. V lost 4 bases and J 2 bases, leaving 9 bases between the germline ends. CDR3 loop: CASSYQGPGANVLTF. The DNA of the CDR3 is TGTGCCAGCAGTTACCAGGGGCCTGGGGCCAACGTCCTGACTTTC.

The chain carries TRBV29-1 and TRBJ1-5, with D unresolved. CDR1 SQVTM and CDR2 ANQGSEA come from the germline V gene. The CDR3 sequence is 13 residues long. The V end lost 4 bases, the J end lost 3 bases, and 10 bases lay between the germline ends. The CDR3 DNA follows: TGCAGCGTTGCGTTAGCGATCAATCAGCCCCAGCATTTT. Encoded protein: CSVALAINQPQHF.

Only a few counts were recorded for this clone. The chain employs TRBV2 and TRBJ2-7; D possibly corresponds to TRBD1 (6 bases). CDR1 is SNHLY, CDR2 FYNNEI, per germline. This CDR3 contains 15 residues. Trimming removed 6 bases from V and 1 base from J, with 16 bases in between. The CDR3 coding sequence is TGTGCCAGCAGCGATGACAGGCTGAGGTCCTACGAGCAGTACTTC. It translates to CASSDDRLRSYEQYF.

The sample holds a few counts of this clone. V usage is TRBV5-1 and J usage is TRBJ1-1, with D tentatively TRBD1 (5 bases). The germline V gene encodes CDR1 SGHRS and CDR2 YFSETQ. The CDR3 runs to 13 residues. Deletions cut 4 bases from V and 1 base from J, with 8 bases between. This chain's CDR3 is CASSRGGNTEAFF. DNA for the CDR3: TGCGCCAGCAGCCGGGGGGGGAACACTGAAGCTTTCTTT.

The J gene is TRBJ2-7, the V gene TRBV5-1, with no clear D. Germline-derived CDR1 and CDR2 are SGHRS and YFSETQ. The CDR3 runs to 16 residues. Trimming pared 4 bases from V and 3 bases from J, leaving 20 bases between. As DNA, the CDR3 is TGCGCCAGCAGCCCGCCCCGACTTGGAGCCGACTACGAGCAGTACTTC. It specifies CASSPPRLGADYEQYF.

The V call is TRBV6-5, the J call TRBJ1-3; D is unresolved. V lost 0 bases and J lost 0, with 9 bases in between. The CDR3 has 16 amino acids. Per the germline V gene, CDR1 is MNHEY and CDR2 is SVGAGI. In nucleotides, the CDR3 is TGTGCCAGCAGTTACTCGAACTTCCCCTCTGGAAACACCATATATTTT. Protein product: CASSYSNFPSGNTIYF.

V and J are TRBV29-1 and TRBJ2-1; TRBD1 might be the D (5 bases). V was clipped by 4 bases and J by 0 bases, with 19 bases between them. The CDR3 contains 17 residues. Per the germline V gene, CDR1 is SQVTM and CDR2 is ANQGSEA. The CDR3 DNA reads as TGCAGCGTTGGAGGTTGGGTCTCAGGGCGCTCCTACAATGAGCAGTTCTTC. It yields the protein CSVGGWVSGRSYNEQFF.

The rearrangement joins TRBV6-4 to TRBJ2-7, with D possibly being TRBD1 (5 bases). V was trimmed by 2 bases and J by 6 bases, leaving 5 bases between them. Germline-derived CDR1 and CDR2 are MRHNA and SNTAGT. The CDR3 extends over 11 amino acids. The CDR3, as DNA: TGTGCCAGCAGTGACAGGGGCGAGCAGTACTTC. Translating it yields CASSDRGEQYF.

The chain combines TRBV18 with TRBJ2-1; D is unresolved. Germline V gives CDR1 KGHSH, CDR2 LQKENI. V was shortened by 4 bases and J by 10 bases, with 20 bases between the two germline ends. The CDR3 spans 15 residues. The chain's CDR3 is CASSLFISGDGEQFF. For the CDR3, the DNA is TGTGCCAGCTCACTATTTATCTCTGGAGACGGCGAGCAGTTCTTC.

This clone has just a few counts. V is TRBV6-1 and J is TRBJ1-5; D possibly corresponds to TRBD1 (6 bases). The germline gives CDR1 MNHNS, CDR2 SASEGT. V gave up 10 bases and J gave up 0 bases, with 13 bases separating them. The CDR3 contains 14 residues. DNA for the CDR3: TGTGCCACCGACCTCAGGGGTAGCAATCAGCCCCAGCATTTT. Translation gives CATDLRGSNQPQHF.

V is TRBV6-1 and J is TRBJ1-1, with 9 bases aligning to TRBD1. V was clipped by 5 bases and J by 7 bases; unmatched bases: 2. Germline CDR1 MNHNS, CDR2 SASEGT. The CDR3 runs 12 residues. The CDR3 coding sequence is TGTGCCAGCAGTCGGACAGGGGTTGAAGCTTTCTTT. Its protein product is CASSRTGVEAFF.

This clone was seen a handful of times. The V and J genes are TRBV7-2 and TRBJ2-1, with 8 bases matching TRBD2. Germline V gives CDR1 SGHTA, CDR2 FQGNSA. CDR3 length equals 16 residues. Trimming cost V 1 base and J 10 bases; bases outside gene matches: 12. The CDR3 sequence is CASSLDSAGVGREQFF. In DNA form, the CDR3 reads TGTGCCAGCAGCTTAGATTCAGCGGGAGTAGGTCGGGAGCAGTTCTTC. Full variable domain (missing parts from reference TRBV7-2 and TRBJ2-1): GAGVSQSPSNKVTEKGKDVELRCDPISGHTALYWYRQSLGQGLEFLIYFQGNSAPDKSGLPSDRFSAERTGGSVSTLTIQRTQQEDSAVYLCASSLDSAGVGREQFFGPGTRLTVL.

This clone appeared a single time. The chain employs TRBV15 and TRBJ2-3, with D tentatively TRBD2 (6 bases). The CDR3 loop spans 15 amino acids. V shed 4 bases and J shed 8 bases, with 19 bases lying between them. Germline loops: CDR1 LNHNV, CDR2 YYDKDF (reference sequence). The chain's CDR3 is CATSTRAGRAGTQYF. In nucleotides, the CDR3 is TGTGCCACCAGCACAAGAGCGGGTCGGGCAGGTACGCAGTATTTT.

This clone was picked up a small number of times. This sequence joins TRBV11-2 and TRBJ1-2, with TRBD1 matching over 7 bases. J gave up 0 bases and V 2 bases, and 6 bases lay outside the gene matches. The CDR3 extends over 16 amino acids. The germline V gene has CDR1 SGHAT and CDR2 FQNNGV. The chain's CDR3 is CASSLTGTASNYGYTF. The CDR3 region has the DNA TGTGCCAGCAGCTTAACCGGGACAGCCTCTAACTATGGCTACACCTTC.

V and J are TRBV4-2 and TRBJ2-3, with 8 bases lining up with TRBD2. CDR1 and CDR2 (germline): LGHNA, YNFKEQ. The CDR3 runs 14 residues. V lost 3 bases to trimming and J lost 5 bases; unmatched junction nucleotides: 4. As DNA, the CDR3 is TGTGCCAGCAGCCACGGGGGGGCTCGAGATACGCAGTATTTT. Translating it yields CASSHGGARDTQYF.

The CDR3 loop reads CASSTIILKPQGPGLNTQYF. For the CDR3, the DNA is TGTGCCAGTAGTACAATAATCCTCAAGCCGCAGGGTCCCGGATTGAATACGCAGTATTTT. V gene TRBV19 combines with J gene TRBJ2-3, with D tentatively TRBD1 (5 bases). V was trimmed by 4 bases and J by 7 bases, leaving 33 bases between them. The CDR3 consists of 20 residues. CDR1 is LNHDA and CDR2 is SQIVND in the germline V gene (reference sequence). Looking up the rest from reference TRBV19 and TRBJ2-3 gives the full variable domain: DGGITQSPKYLFRKEGQNVTLSCEQNLNHDAMYWYRQDPGQGLRLIYYSQIVNDFQKGDIAEGYSVSREKKESFPLTVTSAQKNPTAFYLCASSTIILKPQGPGLNTQYFGPGTRLTVL.

This clone showed up just a few times. The chain uses TRBV11-3 and TRBJ2-1, with 7 bases lining up with TRBD2. This CDR3 has 17 residues. V lost 4 bases to trimming and J lost 9 bases; unmatched junction nucleotides: 18. CDR1 is SGHNT, CDR2 YENEEA, per germline. Written as DNA, the CDR3 is TGTGCCAGCAGCTCCTCTGGAATTTTCGCGGGAGACGGTGAGCAGTTCTTC. It specifies CASSSSGIFAGDGEQFF.

This clone has a single count. The DNA for the CDR3 is TGTGCCAGCAGTTTTTACAGGGGGCATGAGCAGTTCTTC. This gives the protein CASSFYRGHEQFF. The chain has TRBV27 and TRBJ2-1, with TRBD1 matching over 9 bases. The CDR3 extends over 13 amino acids. V lost 3 bases, J lost 8 bases, and 2 bases stayed unmatched. Germline values: CDR1 MNHEY, CDR2 SMNVEV (reference sequence).

This chain joins TRBV7-6 and TRBJ2-5; 7 bases line up with TRBD1. The CDR3 loop spans 17 amino acids. From germline, CDR1 is SGHVS and CDR2 FNYEAQ. Trimming removed 0 bases from V and 2 bases from J; junction bases left unmatched: 9. DNA for the CDR3: TGTGCCAGCAGCTTAGCTCCGGACAGGCCGTTTCAAGAGACCCAGTACTTC. Translation gives CASSLAPDRPFQETQYF. Variable domain in full (rest from reference TRBV7-6 and TRBJ2-5): GAGVSQSPRYKVTKRGQDVALRCDPISGHVSLYWYRQALGQGPEFLTYFNYEAQQDKSGLPNDRFSAERPEGSISTLTIQRTEQRDSAMYRCASSLAPDRPFQETQYFGPGTRLLVL.

This chain connects TRBV7-9 to TRBJ2-7; 10 nucleotides agree with TRBD1. The V gene's germline CDR1 is SEHNR and CDR2 FQNEAQ (reference sequence). Unmatched junction bases numbered 10, after V lost 4 bases and J lost 10 bases. The CDR3 contains 14 residues. The CDR3 loop is CASSSPGQGMEQYF. The CDR3 nucleotides are TGTGCCAGCAGCTCACCGGGACAGGGGATGGAACAGTACTTC. The whole variable domain, filled in from reference TRBV7-9 and TRBJ2-7, reads DTGVSQNPRHKITKRGQNVTFRCDPISEHNRLYWYRQTLGQGPEFLTYFQNEAQLEKSRLLSDRFSAERPKGSFSTLEIQRTEQGDSAMYLCASSSPGQGMEQYFGPGTRLTVT.